This T cell receptor (beta chain) came from a study of shared clonotypes between healthy human individuals. Overall study: Two female and a few male donors aged 18 to 49 were enrolled. Findings and caveats of the study: Limited genetic and exposure-history diversity came from having few donors. Around 4.7% of naive CD4 clonotypes were shared across several donors.

Using immunoSEQ multiplex PCR, the repertoire was profiled, and TCRdb retains in-frame clones only, with some absent. This sample has some 2 million clones, with about 95% found just once. The CDR3 spans 13 residues. V was cut by 5 bases and J by 2 bases, with 10 bases left in between. In germline, CDR1 is LNHDA, CDR2 SQIVND (reference sequence). Terminally differentiated effector memory CD45RA+ cells were left out of the naive CD8 fraction, which was CD45RO-negative and positively selected for CCR7. Details on this clone: Its antigen is currently unknown.

This TCR was sampled from a man younger than 30 in good health. Specimen: naive CD8+ T cells sorted from blood. This sequence joins TRBV19 and TRBJ2-7; D call uncertain. In DNA form, the CDR3 reads TGTGCCAGTAGTGGCGATCACCCCTACGAGCAGTACTTC. Translating it yields CASSGDHPYEQYF.